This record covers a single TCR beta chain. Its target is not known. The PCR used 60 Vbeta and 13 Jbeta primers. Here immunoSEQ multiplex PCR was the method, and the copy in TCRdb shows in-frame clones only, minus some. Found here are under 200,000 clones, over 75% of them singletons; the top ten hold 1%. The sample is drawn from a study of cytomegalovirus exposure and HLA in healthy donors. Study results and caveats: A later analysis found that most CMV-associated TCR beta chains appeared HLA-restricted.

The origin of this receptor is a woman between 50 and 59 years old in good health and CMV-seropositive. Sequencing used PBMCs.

CDR3 DNA: TGTGCCAGCAGCTCTACAGGAAGCTACGAGCAGTACTTC. It translates to CASSSTGSYEQYF. V usage is TRBV2 and J usage is TRBJ2-7; a possible D gene is TRBD1 (5 bases). Germline V lookup: CDR1 SNHLY, CDR2 FYNNEI. The length of the CDR3 is 13 residues. Trimming took 6 bases from V and 3 from J, leaving 12 bases between them.